What follows is one T cell receptor beta chain and its context. Its antigen is currently unknown. This CDR3 is also generated by other DNA sequences in the sample. From alopecia areata patients, lesional scalp punch biopsies and peripheral blood were collected. Sequencing templates came from extracted RNA that was reverse transcribed into cDNA. Sequenced by immunoSEQ multiplex PCR; TCRdb stores in-frame clones only, minus some. Of 150,000 to 200,000 clones listed, roughly 60% are singletons. This sample was included in a study of CD8+ T cells in alopecia areata. Study-level findings and limits: Higher clonality and more expanded CD8+ clones appeared in lesional than normal scalp. Scalp sequencing captures resident alphabeta T cells of normal skin too.

CDR1 and CDR2 from the germline V gene are SNHLY and FYNNEI. CDR3 length: 13 residues. V lost 4 bases and J lost 5; bases outside the gene matches: 2. The V gene is TRBV2, the J gene TRBJ1-1, with 9 positions matching TRBD1. This TCR came from a human donor with alopecia areata. The material sequenced was CD4+ T cells sorted from blood, taken at week 0. The CDR3 is CASSGQGGTEAFF. In DNA, the CDR3 is TGTGCCAGCAGTGGACAGGGGGGAACTGAAGCTTTCTTT.